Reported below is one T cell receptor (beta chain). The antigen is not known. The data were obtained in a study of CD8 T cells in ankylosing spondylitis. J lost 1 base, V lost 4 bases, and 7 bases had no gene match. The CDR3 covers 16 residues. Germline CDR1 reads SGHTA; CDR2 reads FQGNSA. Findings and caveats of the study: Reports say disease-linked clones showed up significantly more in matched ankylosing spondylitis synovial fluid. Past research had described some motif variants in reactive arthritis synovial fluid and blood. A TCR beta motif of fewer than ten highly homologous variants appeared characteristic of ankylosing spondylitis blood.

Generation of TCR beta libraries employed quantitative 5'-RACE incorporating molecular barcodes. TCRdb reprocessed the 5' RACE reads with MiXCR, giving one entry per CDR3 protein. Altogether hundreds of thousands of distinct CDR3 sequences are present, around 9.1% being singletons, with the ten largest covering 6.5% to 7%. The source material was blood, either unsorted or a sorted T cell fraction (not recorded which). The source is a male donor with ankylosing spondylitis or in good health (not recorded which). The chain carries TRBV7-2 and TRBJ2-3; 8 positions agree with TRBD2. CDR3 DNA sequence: TGTGCCAGCAGCTCCCCTTCCGGGGGGGGCACAGATACGCAGTATTTT. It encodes CASSSPSGGGTDTQYF.